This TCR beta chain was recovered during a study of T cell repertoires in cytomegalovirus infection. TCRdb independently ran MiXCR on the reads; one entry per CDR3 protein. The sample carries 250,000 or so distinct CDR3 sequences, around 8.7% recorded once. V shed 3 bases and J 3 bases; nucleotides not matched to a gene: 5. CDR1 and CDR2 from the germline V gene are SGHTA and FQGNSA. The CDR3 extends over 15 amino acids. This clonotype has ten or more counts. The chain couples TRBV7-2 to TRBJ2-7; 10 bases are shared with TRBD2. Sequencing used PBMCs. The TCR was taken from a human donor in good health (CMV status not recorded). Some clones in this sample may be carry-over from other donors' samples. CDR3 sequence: CASSLGPSGGYEQYF. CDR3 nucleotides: TGTGCCAGCAGCTTGGGGCCTAGCGGGGGCTACGAGCAGTACTTC.